This T cell receptor beta chain was profiled in a study of regulatory T cells in long-lasting Graves disease. Time point defined: newly diagnosed GD, antithyroid drugs for less than 3 months. Making the TCR library involved RNA that had been extracted from PBMCs. EDTA tubes received 9 to 10 milliliters of collected peripheral blood. The TCR beta library used iRepertoire HTBI primers with Arm-PCR amplification of CDR3. TCRdb independently ran MiXCR on the multiplex PCR reads; one entry per CDR3 protein. Here the sample spans fewer than 650,000 distinct CDR3 sequences, around 17% being singletons. This clonotype occurred many times. V lost 8 bases to trimming and J lost 10 bases; unmatched junction nucleotides: 3. Germline V gene data show CDR1 as LGHDT and CDR2 as YNNKEL (reference sequence). The CDR3 spans 10 residues. This sample also appeared in a second study, on T cells in Graves' hyperthyroidism and ophthalmopathy. Turning to that study: Ophthalmopathy cases were set apart from stable hyperthyroidism by a 13 V-J model.

This clonotype was sampled from a woman under 40 with Graves disease. The V and J genes are TRBV3-1 and TRBJ1-1, with TRBD1 matching 8 bases. The sample here was peripheral blood mononuclear cells (PBMCs), taken at new diagnosis, from a patient treated with antithyroid drugs. CDR3: CASGDRTAFF. The CDR3 bases are TGTGCCAGCGGGGACAGGACAGCTTTCTTT.